The next 13 T cell receptor beta chains were all read from a single sample in a study of T cells in Graves' hyperthyroidism and ophthalmopathy. Researchers amplified the TCR beta CDR3 regions from RNA transcripts. The HTBI primer set was used in a first-round RT-PCR of the TCR CDR3. TCRdb recomputed calls from the multiplex PCR reads with MiXCR, one row per CDR3 protein. Found here are hundreds of thousands of distinct CDR3 sequences, roughly 16% of them singletons; the top ten hold 3% to 4.5%. Sample: blood. The origin of the receptors is a woman in her thirties with Graves' hyperthyroidism.

This rearrangement joins TRBV9 to TRBJ2-7, with a weak D call TRBD1 (5 bases). The CDR3 loop spans 16 amino acids. V gave up 2 bases and J gave up 2 bases, with 17 bases separating them. Germline V lookup: CDR1 SGDLS, CDR2 YYNGEE. The CDR3 here is CASSVSSGINPYEQYF. The CDR3 DNA sequence: TGTGCCAGCAGCGTCTCTTCAGGGATAAACCCCTACGAGCAGTACTTC.

J is TRBJ1-5 and V is TRBV27; D unclear. Per germline, CDR1 MNHEY and CDR2 SMNVEV (reference sequence). This CDR3 is built from 14 residues. The germline V and J ends were trimmed by 6 bases and 0 bases, with 9 bases remaining between them. The CDR3 DNA reads TGTGCCAGCAGACCCCTTTATAGCAATCAGCCCCAGCATTTT. It specifies CASRPLYSNQPQHF.

This clonotype was observed at least ten times. This chain joins TRBV30 and TRBJ2-1, with 8 bases identical to TRBD2. Per the germline V gene, CDR1 is GTSNPN and CDR2 is SVGIG (reference sequence). The CDR3 contains 14 residues. Trimming cost V 0 bases and J 14 bases; bases outside gene matches: 12. The CDR3 DNA reads as TGTGCCTGGAGTGTACCCGGACTAGCCGCCCAAGAGTTCTTC. Amino acids: CAWSVPGLAAQEFF.

This clonotype has only a few counts. The V and J genes are TRBV10-3 and TRBJ2-1; TRBD2 matches at 9 bases. The V gene's germline CDR1 is ENHRY and CDR2 SYGVKD. The trim removed 10 bases at V and 0 bases at J, leaving 7 bases unmatched. The CDR3 extends over 15 amino acids. CDR3 sequence (DNA): TGTGCCACATTAGCGGGAGAGGGCTCCTACAATGAGCAGTTCTTC. Its protein product is CATLAGEGSYNEQFF.

This clonotype has only a few counts. The chain is built from TRBV3-1 and TRBJ2-1, with D unclear. Trimming left V 2 bases short and J 8 bases short, with 13 bases between. CDR3 length equals 14 residues. CDR1 is LGHDT, CDR2 YNNKEL, per germline (reference sequence). CDR3 coding DNA: TGTGCCAGCAGCCAACCTGGACGACCCCATGAGCAGTTCTTC. It encodes CASSQPGRPHEQFF.

For this clonotype: Sequence at one end of the junction differs from germline and may be a read error. V and J are TRBV4-1 and TRBJ2-2; D is unresolved. Germline CDR1 and CDR2: MGHRA and YSYEKL. CDR3 length: 15 residues. The CDR3 sequence is CTSSHGSLYTGELFF. CDR3 in DNA: TGCACCAGCAGCCACGGGTCGTTGTACACCGGGGAGCTGTTTTTT.

This clonotype came up many times. This chain uses TRBV20-1 with TRBJ2-7, with 10 nucleotides matching TRBD1. The germline V gene has CDR1 DFQATT and CDR2 SNEGSKA (reference sequence). V lost 6 bases to trimming and J lost 3 bases; unmatched junction nucleotides: 8. The CDR3 runs to 14 residues. CDR3 loop: CSAPRGDRGYEQYF. CDR3 bases: TGCAGTGCCCCTCGGGGGGACAGGGGCTACGAGCAGTACTTC.

As to this clonotype: A much larger clone lies one base from this, so it may be a read error. CDR3 amino acids: CASSSSRGPGTQYF. The CDR3, as DNA: TGTGCCAGCAGTTCTTCTAGGGGACCCGGTACGCAGTATTTT. The J gene is TRBJ2-3, the V gene TRBV6-5; D is tentatively TRBD1 or TRBD2 (5 bases each). Trimming took off 4 bases at V and 8 bases at J, with 16 bases between the two ends. From germline, CDR1 is MNHEY and CDR2 SVGAGI. There are 14 residues in the CDR3.

This clonotype has more than one count but fewer than ten. J is TRBJ2-7 and V is TRBV4-1; 10 bases are a match to TRBD1. Trimming cost V 0 bases and J 2 bases; bases outside gene matches: 4. Germline loops: CDR1 MGHRA, CDR2 YSYEKL. This CDR3 has 16 amino acids. The CDR3 bases are TGCGCCAGCAGCCAAGATTGGGGACAGGGGCCCTACGAGCAGTACTTC. Encoded protein: CASSQDWGQGPYEQYF.

The sample holds many counts of this clonotype. The chain has TRBV7-2 and TRBJ2-7, with D maybe TRBD2 (6 bases). Germline V gene sequence: CDR1 SGHTA, CDR2 FQGNSA. There are 13 residues in the CDR3. Trimming pared 3 bases from V and 3 bases from J, leaving 9 bases between. The chain's CDR3 is CASSFKGGYEQYF. The CDR3 DNA reads TGTGCCAGCAGCTTTAAGGGAGGCTACGAGCAGTACTTC.

This clonotype was seen only a few times. The rearrangement links TRBV5-6 to TRBJ1-5, with 8 bases that match TRBD1. Germline loops: CDR1 SGHDT, CDR2 YYEEEE. The V gene end was trimmed by 0 bases and the J gene end by 7 bases; junction bases not matched to a gene: 3. The CDR3 consists of 14 residues. The CDR3 sequence is CASSLATGAQPQHF. Here the CDR3 DNA reads TGTGCCAGCAGCTTGGCGACAGGGGCCCAGCCCCAGCATTTT.

There are a few counts of this clonotype. This sequence joins TRBV5-1 and TRBJ2-2, with D maybe TRBD1 (5 bases). Germline V gene sequence: CDR1 SGHRS, CDR2 YFSETQ. V shed 7 bases and J shed 0 bases, with 16 bases lying between them. The CDR3 has 16 amino acids. The CDR3, as DNA: TGCGCCAGCCAACTGCAGGCAGGGCCGAACACCGGGGAGCTGTTTTTT. Protein: CASQLQAGPNTGELFF.

This chain joins TRBV6-1 and TRBJ2-5, with TRBD1 matching over 7 bases. This CDR3 comprises 13 residues. CDR1 MNHNS and CDR2 SASEGT come from the germline V gene. The V segment lost 6 bases and the J segment 3 bases; nucleotides outside the gene matches: 4. The CDR3: CASSKGTEETQYF. The CDR3, as DNA: TGTGCCAGCAGCAAAGGGACAGAAGAGACCCAGTACTTC.